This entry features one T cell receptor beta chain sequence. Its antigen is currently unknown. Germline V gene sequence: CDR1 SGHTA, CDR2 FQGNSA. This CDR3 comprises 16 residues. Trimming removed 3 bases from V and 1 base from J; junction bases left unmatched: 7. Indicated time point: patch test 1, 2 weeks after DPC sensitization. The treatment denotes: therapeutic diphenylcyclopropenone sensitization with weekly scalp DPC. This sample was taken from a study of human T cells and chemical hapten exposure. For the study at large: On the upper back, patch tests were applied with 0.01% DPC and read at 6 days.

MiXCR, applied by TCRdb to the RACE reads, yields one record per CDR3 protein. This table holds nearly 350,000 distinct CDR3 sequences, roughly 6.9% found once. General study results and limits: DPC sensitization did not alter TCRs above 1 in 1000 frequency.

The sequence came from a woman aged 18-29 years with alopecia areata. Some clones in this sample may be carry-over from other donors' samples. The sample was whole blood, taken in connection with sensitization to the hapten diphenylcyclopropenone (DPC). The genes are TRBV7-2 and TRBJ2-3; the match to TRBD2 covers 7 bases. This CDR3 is CASSLGRGFGTDTQYF. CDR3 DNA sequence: TGTGCCAGCAGCTTGGGGCGGGGGTTTGGCACAGATACGCAGTATTTT.